Presented here are 22 T cell receptor beta chains from one specimen sequenced in a study of vaccination effects on CD4 cells after COVID-19. Their antigen targets remain unknown. Before sequencing, viral peptide pools were used by the ViraFEST assay to expand antigen-specific CD4+ T cells. At the end of 9 to 11 days of culture, CD4+ T cells were isolated. As their vaccination, participants received two doses of either BNT162b2 or mRNA-1273. The repertoire was sequenced with immunoSEQ multiplex PCR; TCRdb's copy has only in-frame clones and lacks some. Here the sample spans about 25,000 clones, around 70% being singletons. Sequencing was performed on CD4+ T cells from PBMCs cultured with SARS-CoV-2 spike peptides, taken after COVID-19 vaccination. These TCRs come from a human donor who received a COVID-19 vaccine.

This clone was observed a handful of times. The gene calls are TRBV11-2 and TRBJ2-5; D uncertain. This CDR3 comprises 13 residues. Between the trimmed V and J ends, which lost 2 bases and 2 bases, there was a span of 6 bases. From germline, CDR1 is SGHAT and CDR2 FQNNGV. CDR3 DNA: TGTGCCAGCAGCTTAACGTCGCAAGAGACCCAGTACTTC. Its protein is CASSLTSQETQYF. Filled out from reference TRBV11-2 and TRBJ2-5, the complete variable domain reads EAGVAQSPRYKIIEKRQSVAFWCNPISGHATLYWYQQILGQGPKLLIQFQNNGVVDDSQLPKDRFSAERLKGVDSTLKIQPAKLEDSAVYLCASSLTSQETQYFGPGTRLLVL.

The chain uses TRBV5-5 and TRBJ1-2; D is perhaps TRBD1 (6 bases). The germline gives CDR1 SGHKS, CDR2 YYEKEE (reference sequence). V was trimmed by 4 bases and J by 2 bases, leaving 15 bases between them. This CDR3 region has 15 residues. The CDR3 is CASSQEFQGNYGYTF. CDR3 DNA sequence: TGTGCCAGCAGCCAAGAATTCCAGGGGAACTATGGCTACACCTTC.

This clone turned up a few times. J is TRBJ2-2 and V is TRBV4-1, with D tentatively TRBD1 (5 bases). CDR1 is MGHRA and CDR2 is YSYEKL in the germline V gene. The V and J ends lost 6 bases and 5 bases respectively, with 10 bases between them. The CDR3 is 13 amino acids. CDR3 coding DNA: TGCGCCAGCAGTGAAGGACAAACCGGGGAGCTGTTTTTT. Translation: CASSEGQTGELFF.

V gene TRBV6-6 combines with J gene TRBJ1-5, with D unclear. V was pared by 5 bases and J by 0 bases, with 8 bases between. This CDR3 spans 14 amino acids. Germline V lookup: CDR1 MNHNY, CDR2 SVGAGI (reference sequence). CDR3 sequence reads: CASSTPNSNQPQHF. CDR3 nucleotides: TGTGCCAGCAGTACACCTAATAGCAATCAGCCCCAGCATTTT.

V usage is TRBV5-1 and J usage is TRBJ1-4, with 7 bases identical to TRBD1. After removal of 4 bases from V and 7 bases from J, the junction contained 7 bases not matched to a gene. The germline CDR1 and CDR2 sequences are SGHRS and YFSETQ. This CDR3 has 14 amino acids. CDR3 DNA sequence: TGCGCCAGCAGCGACGGGACAGTTGGTGAAAAACTGTTTTTT. This codes for CASSDGTVGEKLFF. The complete variable domain, with remaining parts taken from reference TRBV5-1 and TRBJ1-4, reads KAGVTQTPRYLIKTRGQQVTLSCSPISGHRSVSWYQQTPGQGLQFLFEYFSETQRNKGNFPGRFSGRQFSNSRSEMNVSTLELGDSALYLCASSDGTVGEKLFFGSGTQLSVL.

This clone was seen more than once but under ten times. This chain joins TRBV3-1 (or the pseudogene TRBV3-2) and TRBJ1-1, with 9 nucleotides matching TRBD1. The ends lost 4 bases at V and 2 bases at J; junction bases unmatched: 8. The CDR3 contains 16 residues. CDR1 LGHDT and CDR2 YNNKEL come from the germline V gene (reference sequence). CDR3 coding DNA: TGTGCCAGCAGCCGAGTACAGGGGGCCCTTAACACTGAAGCTTTCTTT. Its translation: CASSRVQGALNTEAFF.

This chain links TRBV25-1 with TRBJ2-7; possible D gene TRBD2, 6 bases. This CDR3 has 12 residues. The V gene lost 4 bases and the J gene lost 2 bases, with 6 bases spanning the gap. Germline CDR1 is MGHDK and CDR2 is SYGVNS. DNA of the CDR3: TGTGCCAGCAGTGCGGGAGCCTACGAGCAGTACTTC. As protein: CASSAGAYEQYF.

This sequence joins TRBV2 and TRBJ1-1, with 7 nucleotides matching TRBD1. Germline CDR1 SNHLY, CDR2 FYNNEI. The CDR3 covers 17 residues. V lost 5 bases, J lost 4 bases, and 16 bases stayed unmatched. CDR3 sequence: CASSKNNPYRGTTEAFF. For the CDR3, the DNA is TGTGCCAGCAGTAAAAACAACCCGTACAGGGGCACCACTGAAGCTTTCTTT. Full variable domain (rest looked up from reference TRBV2 and TRBJ1-1): EPEVTQTPSHQVTQMGQEVILRCVPISNHLYFYWYRQILGQKVEFLVSFYNNEISEKSEIFDDQFSVERPDGSNFTLKIRSTKLEDSAMYFCASSKNNPYRGTTEAFFGQGTRLTVV.

This chain uses TRBV19 with TRBJ1-5; D gene uncertain. The V and J ends lost 2 bases and 2 bases respectively, with 13 bases between them. Germline loops: CDR1 LNHDA, CDR2 SQIVND (reference sequence). The CDR3 is 16 residues long. The chain's CDR3 is CASSIIEGAGNQPQHF. For the CDR3, the DNA is TGTGCCAGTAGTATAATAGAGGGTGCGGGCAATCAGCCCCAGCATTTT.

J is TRBJ1-1 and V is TRBV4-1; D possibly corresponds to TRBD1 (6 bases). This CDR3 region has 15 residues. V shed 0 bases and J shed 3 bases, with 11 bases lying between them. Germline loops: CDR1 MGHRA, CDR2 YSYEKL. For the CDR3, the DNA is TGCGCCAGCAGCCAAGATGGGAGGGGGGACACTGAAGCTTTCTTT. It codes for CASSQDGRGDTEAFF.

This clone was counted between two and nine times. The V gene is TRBV30, the J gene TRBJ1-2; 8 bases map to TRBD1. Trimming removed 2 bases from V and 4 bases from J; junction bases left unmatched: 6. Germline V gene data show CDR1 as GTSNPN and CDR2 as SVGIG (reference sequence). The CDR3 sequence is 14 residues long. CDR3 sequence (DNA): TGTGCCTGGAGTCCCAGGGGGCGAGTCTATGGCTACACCTTC. This encodes CAWSPRGRVYGYTF.

This chain joins TRBV6-5 and TRBJ1-2; the D gene is possibly TRBD1 (5 bases). This CDR3 comprises 13 residues. Trimming shortened V by 4 bases and J by 4 bases, and 10 bases separated the two germline ends. From germline, CDR1 is MNHEY and CDR2 SVGAGI. The CDR3 DNA follows: TGTGCCAGCAGTTCACAGGCCTTCTATGGCTACACCTTC. As protein: CASSSQAFYGYTF.

The V and J genes are TRBV2 and TRBJ1-1, with D maybe TRBD1 (5 bases). The germline V gene encodes CDR1 SNHLY and CDR2 FYNNEI. CDR3 length: 15 amino acids. V gave up 7 bases and J gave up 2 bases, with 17 bases separating them. In nucleotides, the CDR3 is TGTGCCAGCAAGGCGGGGCGGCCTCTTAACACTGAAGCTTTCTTT. Translated: CASKAGRPLNTEAFF.

V usage is TRBV6-5 and J usage is TRBJ2-7; D is possibly TRBD1 (6 bases). Per germline, CDR1 MNHEY and CDR2 SVGAGI. Trimming shortened V by 0 bases and J by 1 base, and 10 bases separated the two germline ends. This CDR3 contains 15 residues. The chain's CDR3 is CASSYSGAQSYEQYF. The CDR3 DNA reads as TGTGCCAGCAGTTACTCGGGGGCGCAATCCTACGAGCAGTACTTC.

The CDR3 loop reads CASTRGQNTEAFF. Written as DNA, the CDR3 is TGTGCCAGCACGCGGGGGCAGAACACTGAAGCTTTCTTT. This sequence joins TRBV12-3 or TRBV12-4 and TRBJ1-1; D is perhaps TRBD1 (6 bases). The CDR3 is 13 residues long. V was shortened by 7 bases and J by 1 base, with 10 bases between the two germline ends.

The chain has TRBV7-7 and TRBJ2-5; maybe TRBD2 (5 bases). The V and J ends lost 5 bases and 0 bases respectively, with 13 bases between them. Germline V gene sequence: CDR1 SSHAT, CDR2 FNYEAQ (reference sequence). The CDR3 loop spans 15 amino acids. The CDR3 region is CASSTGRRYQETQYF. The CDR3 DNA is TGTGCCAGCAGCACCGGACGGAGGTACCAAGAGACCCAGTACTTC.

The V gene is TRBV19, the J gene TRBJ2-1; D unresolved. Trimming took 3 bases from V and 9 from J, leaving 9 bases between them. CDR1 LNHDA and CDR2 SQIVND come from the germline V gene (reference sequence). CDR3 size: 12 residues. Written as DNA, the CDR3 is TGTGCCAGTAGTATCCCGGCAAGTGAGCAGTTCTTC. Protein: CASSIPASEQFF.

In this sample, this clone turned up a few times. V and J are TRBV5-1 and TRBJ2-7, with 7 bases that match TRBD1. The germline gives CDR1 SGHRS, CDR2 YFSETQ. Trimming cost V 4 bases and J 1 base; bases outside gene matches: 11. This CDR3 is built from 16 residues. CDR3 protein: CASSRGQLKSSYEQYF. Written as DNA, the CDR3 is TGCGCCAGCAGCCGGGGACAGTTAAAATCATCCTACGAGCAGTACTTC.

This clone came up a few times. This chain joins TRBV7-9 and TRBJ1-4; D remains ambiguous. V lost 1 base to trimming and J lost 5 bases, with 11 bases between them. CDR3 length equals 15 residues. Germline lookup yields CDR1 SEHNR and CDR2 FQNEAQ (reference sequence). The CDR3 sequence: CASSLDLAENEKLFF. In nucleotides, the CDR3 is TGTGCCAGCAGCTTAGATTTGGCCGAAAATGAAAAACTGTTTTTT.

The chain links TRBV5-1 to TRBJ2-5, with a tentative D call TRBD1 (6 bases). Germline V lookup: CDR1 SGHRS, CDR2 YFSETQ. V lost 4 bases, J lost 5 bases, and 18 bases lay in between. The CDR3 is 15 residues long. The CDR3 DNA is TGCGCCAGCAGCATAACCAGGGGTTTGTTGGAGACCCAGTACTTC. Translation: CASSITRGLLETQYF.

The V gene is TRBV6-6, the J gene TRBJ2-4; perhaps TRBD2 as D (5 bases). Trimming stripped 5 bases from V and 8 bases from J, with 19 bases between. The CDR3 has 15 amino acids. The germline V gene has CDR1 MNHNY and CDR2 SVGAGI (reference sequence). The DNA of the CDR3 is TGTGCCAGCAGTACCCCTGACCGGGGTGAGCACATTCAGTACTTC. It specifies CASSTPDRGEHIQYF.

The chain has TRBV3-1 (or the pseudogene TRBV3-2) and TRBJ1-3, with D possibly TRBD1 on 5 matching bases. Germline CDR1 and CDR2: LGHDT and YNNKEL (reference sequence). This CDR3 is 14 amino acids long. V was shortened by 3 bases and J by 4 bases, with 10 bases between the two germline ends. CDR3 sequence (DNA): TGTGCCAGCAGCCACCTCAGGGACGGAAACACCATATATTTT. This gives the protein CASSHLRDGNTIYF.